The present entry profiles one T cell receptor beta chain with its context. There are many counts of this clonotype. Its target antigen remains unknown. No base quality information exists; no much larger clone differs at one position. The library was obtained by PCR. Instrument on record: Illumina HiSeq 2500. To normalize quantification of the TCRbeta repertoire, the TCR libraries were built with molecular barcoding that relied on unique molecular identifiers. Clones were called with MiXCR by TCRdb after fastp trimmed the public reads at Q25, and only in-frame beta chains were retained. For every CDR3 protein sequence, its rows merge into one entry that carries the most common genes and DNA. Here the sample has 200,000 to 300,000 distinct CDR3 sequences; approximately 12% occur a single time. The top ten constitute around 2.5% of the sample. This entry comes from a study of T-cell reconstitution after alpha-beta-depleted transplantation in children (dated by TCRdb to the mid-2010s). Concerning the study at large: Using TCR repertoire profiling, the study followed T-cell immune reconstitution in a quantitative way in children after TCRalphabeta/CD19-depleted allogeneic hematopoietic cell transplantation.

The CDR3 starts with the cysteine, ends with the phenylalanine, and has 15 residues. Only CDR3 DNA is held: 45 bases, read in frame from base 1. Trimmed from V: 5 bases; trimmed from J: 2 bases; junction bases lacking a gene match: 5. The germline V gene supplies CDR1 SGHAT and CDR2 FQNNGV. The clonotype comes from a human donor who donated a stem cell graft to a child with acute lymphoblastic leukemia. This sample comprised PBMCs from the stem cell graft donor, obtained from the stem cell graft. Recombination linked TRBV11-2 to TRBJ2-3; TRBD1 agrees with 9 junctional bases. The nucleotide sequence reads TGTGCCAGCAGCCCGACAGGGGGTTACACAGATACGCAGTATTTT. It translates as CASSPTGGYTDTQYF.